This TCR beta chain was documented in a study of T cells in Graves' hyperthyroidism and ophthalmopathy. V was shortened by 4 bases and J by 0 bases, with 16 bases between the two germline ends. Germline loops: CDR1 SGHTA, CDR2 FQGTGA. This CDR3 spans 18 amino acids. RNA transcripts gave rise to amplified TCR beta CDR3 regions. The HTBI primer set served for first-round RT-PCR of the TCR CDR3. TCRdb recomputed calls from the multiplex PCR reads with MiXCR, one row per CDR3 protein. The data show about 410,000 distinct CDR3 sequences, with roughly 14% seen just once and around 13% held by the top ten. This sequence was found in a man aged 18 to 29 with Graves' ophthalmopathy. Sequencing was performed on blood. The chain is built from TRBV7-3 and TRBJ2-6, with D perhaps given as TRBD1 or TRBD2 (5 bases each). CDR3 protein: CASSSGTFPPSGANVLTF. DNA of the CDR3: TGTGCCAGCAGCTCCGGGACCTTCCCGCCCTCTGGGGCCAACGTCCTGACTTTC.